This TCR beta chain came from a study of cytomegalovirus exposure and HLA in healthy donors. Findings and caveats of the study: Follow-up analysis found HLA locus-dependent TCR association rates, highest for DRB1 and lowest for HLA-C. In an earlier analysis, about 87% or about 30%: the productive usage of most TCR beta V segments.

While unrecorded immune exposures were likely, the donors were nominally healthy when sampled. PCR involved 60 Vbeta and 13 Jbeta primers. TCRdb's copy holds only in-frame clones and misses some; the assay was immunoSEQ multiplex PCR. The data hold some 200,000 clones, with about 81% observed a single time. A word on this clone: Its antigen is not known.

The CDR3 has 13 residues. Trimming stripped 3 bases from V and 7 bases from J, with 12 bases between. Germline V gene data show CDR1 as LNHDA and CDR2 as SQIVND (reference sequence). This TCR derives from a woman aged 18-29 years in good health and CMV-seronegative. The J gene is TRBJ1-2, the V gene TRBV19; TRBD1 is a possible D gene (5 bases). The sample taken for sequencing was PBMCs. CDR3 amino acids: CASSIARVGGYTF. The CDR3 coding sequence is TGTGCCAGTAGTATTGCCAGGGTGGGTGGCTACACCTTC.